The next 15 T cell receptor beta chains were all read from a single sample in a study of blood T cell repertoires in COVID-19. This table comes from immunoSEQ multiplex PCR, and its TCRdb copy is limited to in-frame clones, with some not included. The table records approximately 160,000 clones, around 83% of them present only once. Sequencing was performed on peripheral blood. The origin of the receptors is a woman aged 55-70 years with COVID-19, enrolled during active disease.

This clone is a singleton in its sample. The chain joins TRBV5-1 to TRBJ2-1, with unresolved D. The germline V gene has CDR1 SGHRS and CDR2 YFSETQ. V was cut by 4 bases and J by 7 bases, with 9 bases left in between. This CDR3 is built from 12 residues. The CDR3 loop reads CASSAARNEQFF. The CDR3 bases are TGCGCCAGCAGCGCCGCGCGAAATGAGCAGTTCTTC.

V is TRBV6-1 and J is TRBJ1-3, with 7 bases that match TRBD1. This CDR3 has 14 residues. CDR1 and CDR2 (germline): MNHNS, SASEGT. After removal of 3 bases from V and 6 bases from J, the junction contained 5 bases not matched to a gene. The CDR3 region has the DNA TGTGCCAGCAGTGAGGCACAGGGGAAAAACACCATATATTTT. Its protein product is CASSEAQGKNTIYF.

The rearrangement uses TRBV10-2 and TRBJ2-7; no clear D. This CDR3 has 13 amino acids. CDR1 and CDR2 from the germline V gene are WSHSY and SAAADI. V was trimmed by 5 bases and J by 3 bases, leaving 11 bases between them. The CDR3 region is CASSPQKYYEQYV. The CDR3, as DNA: TGCGCCAGCAGTCCCCAGAAGTACTACGAGCAGTACGTC.

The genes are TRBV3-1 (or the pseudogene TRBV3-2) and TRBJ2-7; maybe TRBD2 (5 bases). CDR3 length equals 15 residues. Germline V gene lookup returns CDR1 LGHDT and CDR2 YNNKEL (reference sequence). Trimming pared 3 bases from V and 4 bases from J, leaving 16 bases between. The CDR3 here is CASSQGVSGSYEQYF. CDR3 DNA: TGTGCCAGCAGCCAGGGAGTGAGCGGATCTTACGAGCAGTACTTC.

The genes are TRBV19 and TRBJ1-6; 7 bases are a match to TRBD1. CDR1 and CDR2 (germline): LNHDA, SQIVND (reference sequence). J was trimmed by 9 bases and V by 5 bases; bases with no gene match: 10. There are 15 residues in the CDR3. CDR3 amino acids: CASSSQTGIGSPLHF. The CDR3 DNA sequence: TGTGCCAGTAGTTCCCAGACAGGGATAGGTTCACCCCTCCACTTT.

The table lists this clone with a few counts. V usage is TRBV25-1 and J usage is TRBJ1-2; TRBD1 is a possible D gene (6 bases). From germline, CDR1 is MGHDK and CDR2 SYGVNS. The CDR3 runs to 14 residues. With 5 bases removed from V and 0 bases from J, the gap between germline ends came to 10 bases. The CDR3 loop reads CASSTGNPNYGYTF. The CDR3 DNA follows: TGTGCCAGCAGTACAGGGAACCCTAACTATGGCTACACCTTC.

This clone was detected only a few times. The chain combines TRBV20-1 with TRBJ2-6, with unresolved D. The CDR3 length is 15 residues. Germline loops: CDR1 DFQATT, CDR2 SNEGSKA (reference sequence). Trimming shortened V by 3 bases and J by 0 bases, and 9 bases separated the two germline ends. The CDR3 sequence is CSASDKLSGANVLTF. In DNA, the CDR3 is TGCAGTGCTAGTGATAAACTCTCTGGGGCCAACGTCCTGACTTTC.

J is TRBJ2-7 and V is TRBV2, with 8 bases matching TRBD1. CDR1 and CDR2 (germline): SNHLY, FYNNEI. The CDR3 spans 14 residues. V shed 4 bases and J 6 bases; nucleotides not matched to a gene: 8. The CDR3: CASSVSGGLLEQYV. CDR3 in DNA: TGTGCCAGCAGTGTGTCAGGGGGCCTGCTCGAGCAGTACGTC.

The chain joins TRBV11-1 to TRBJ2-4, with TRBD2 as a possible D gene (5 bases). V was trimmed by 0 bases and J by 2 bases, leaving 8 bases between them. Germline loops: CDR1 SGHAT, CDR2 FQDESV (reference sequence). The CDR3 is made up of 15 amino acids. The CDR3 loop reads CASSLARGPKNIQYF. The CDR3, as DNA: TGTGCCAGCAGCTTAGCCCGGGGTCCCAAAAACATTCAGTACTTC.

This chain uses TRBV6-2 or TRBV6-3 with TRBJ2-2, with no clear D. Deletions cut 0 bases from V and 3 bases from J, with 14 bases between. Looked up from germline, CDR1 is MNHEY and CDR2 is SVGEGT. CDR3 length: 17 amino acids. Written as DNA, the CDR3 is TGTGCCAGCAGTTACTCGATTGCGAGAATGGACACCGGGGAGCTGTTTTTT. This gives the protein CASSYSIARMDTGELFF.

This CDR3 is CASSPTDRGGRYNSPLHF. CDR3 bases: TGCGCCAGCAGCCCTACGGACAGGGGCGGACGCTATAATTCACCCCTCCACTTT. The chain couples TRBV5-1 to TRBJ1-6; 9 nucleotides line up with TRBD1. CDR3 length: 18 amino acids. Looked up from germline, CDR1 is SGHRS and CDR2 is YFSETQ. J lost 3 bases, V lost 4 bases, and 11 bases had no gene match.

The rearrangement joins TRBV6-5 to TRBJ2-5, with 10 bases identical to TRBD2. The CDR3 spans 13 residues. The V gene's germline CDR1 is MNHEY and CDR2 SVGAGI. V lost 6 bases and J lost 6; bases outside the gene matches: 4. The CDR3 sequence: CASRASGRQTQYF. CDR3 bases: TGTGCCAGCAGGGCTAGCGGGAGACAGACCCAGTACTTC.

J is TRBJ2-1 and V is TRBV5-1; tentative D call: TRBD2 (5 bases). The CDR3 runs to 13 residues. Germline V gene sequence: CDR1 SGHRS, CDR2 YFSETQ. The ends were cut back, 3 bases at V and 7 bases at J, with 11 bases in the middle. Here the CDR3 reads CASSSGTGNEQFF. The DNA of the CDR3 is TGCGCCAGCAGCTCAGGTACGGGGAATGAGCAGTTCTTC.

The CDR3 is CASSDPGMNTEAFF. The CDR3 region has the DNA TGTGCCAGCAGTGACCCGGGGATGAACACTGAAGCTTTCTTT. This sequence joins TRBV2 and TRBJ1-1; D gene uncertain. The CDR3 is 14 amino acids. Trimming took 3 bases from V and 0 from J, leaving 8 bases between them. Germline assignment: CDR1 SNHLY and CDR2 FYNNEI.

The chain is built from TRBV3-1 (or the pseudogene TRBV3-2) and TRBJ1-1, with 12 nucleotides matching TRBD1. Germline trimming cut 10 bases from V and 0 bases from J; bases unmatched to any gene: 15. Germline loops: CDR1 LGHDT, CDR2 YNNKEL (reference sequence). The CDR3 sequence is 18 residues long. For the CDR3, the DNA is TGTGCCACCTCACAATACCGGGACAGGGGGCGTTTGAACACTGAAGCTTTCTTT. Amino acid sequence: CATSQYRDRGRLNTEAFF.